The clone carrying this TCR beta chain was detected ten times or more. Its specificity is unknown. This record belongs to a study of regulatory T cells in long-lasting Graves disease. Study-level background: Duration of antithyroid drug therapy among newly diagnosed Graves' patients was under 3 months. The study's findings and limits: Possibly, accuracy suffered from the small sample size. Clonotypes that were public and shared totalled 2,500 to 3,500 in persistent patients versus about 1,000 in new patients.

The time point was: newly diagnosed GD, antithyroid drugs for less than 3 months. RNA from PBMCs was the source of the TCR library. Libraries of TCR beta came from iRepertoire HTBI primers plus Arm-PCR of CDR3 regions. In TCRdb, the multiplex PCR reads were re-called with MiXCR into one record per CDR3 protein. This table has 300,000 to 400,000 distinct CDR3 sequences, roughly 15% appearing once. The sequencing used peripheral blood mononuclear cells (PBMCs), collected at new diagnosis, from a patient treated with antithyroid drugs. The origin of this receptor is a female donor with Graves disease.

The CDR3 nucleotides are TGTGCCAGCAGTTACATCTGGACGTGGAACACTGAAGCTTTCTTT. It is translated as CASSYIWTWNTEAFF. The chain couples TRBV6-5 to TRBJ1-1; D gene unclear. The CDR3 is 15 amino acids. Germline V CDR1 and CDR2: MNHEY, SVGAGI. The V and J ends lost 2 bases and 1 base respectively, with 11 bases between them.